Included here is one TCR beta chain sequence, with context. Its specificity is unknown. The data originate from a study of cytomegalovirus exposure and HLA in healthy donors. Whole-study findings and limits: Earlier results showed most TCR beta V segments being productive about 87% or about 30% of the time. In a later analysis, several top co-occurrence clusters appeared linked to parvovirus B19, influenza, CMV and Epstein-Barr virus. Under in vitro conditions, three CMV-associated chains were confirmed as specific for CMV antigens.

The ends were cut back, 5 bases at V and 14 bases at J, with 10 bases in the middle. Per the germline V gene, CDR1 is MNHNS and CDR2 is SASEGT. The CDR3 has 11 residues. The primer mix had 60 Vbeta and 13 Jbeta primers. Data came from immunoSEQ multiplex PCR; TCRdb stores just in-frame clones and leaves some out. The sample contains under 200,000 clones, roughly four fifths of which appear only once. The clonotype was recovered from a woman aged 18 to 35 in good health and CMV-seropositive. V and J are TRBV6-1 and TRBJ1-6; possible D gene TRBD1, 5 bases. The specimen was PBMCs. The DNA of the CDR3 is TGTGCCAGCAGTACAGGTGTGACCCTCCACTTT. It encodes CASSTGVTLHF.